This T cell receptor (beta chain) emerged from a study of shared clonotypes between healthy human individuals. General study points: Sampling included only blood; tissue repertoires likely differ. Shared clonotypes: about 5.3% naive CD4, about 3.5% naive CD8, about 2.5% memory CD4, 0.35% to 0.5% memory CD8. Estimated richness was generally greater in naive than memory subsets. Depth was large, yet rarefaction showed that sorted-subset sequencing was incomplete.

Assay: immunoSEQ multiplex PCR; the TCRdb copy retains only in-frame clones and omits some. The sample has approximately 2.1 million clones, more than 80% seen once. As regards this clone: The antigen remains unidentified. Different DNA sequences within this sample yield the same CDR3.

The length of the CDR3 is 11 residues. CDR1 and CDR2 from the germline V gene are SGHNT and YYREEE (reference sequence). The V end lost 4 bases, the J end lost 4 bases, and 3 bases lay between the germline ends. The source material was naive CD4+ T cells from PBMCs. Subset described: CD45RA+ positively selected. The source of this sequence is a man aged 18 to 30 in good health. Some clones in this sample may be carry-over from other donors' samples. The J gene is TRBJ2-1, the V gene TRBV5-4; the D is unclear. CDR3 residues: CASSLYNEQFF. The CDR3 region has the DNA TGTGCCAGCAGCCTATACAATGAGCAGTTCTTC.